A selection of T cell receptor beta chains follows, all from one sample in a study of CD8+ T cells in alopecia areata. Profiled with immunoSEQ multiplex PCR; TCRdb holds only in-frame clones, not every one. The data show about 180,000 clones, roughly 59% seen once. Source: CD4+ T cells sorted from blood, taken at week 0. These receptors all come from a human donor with alopecia areata. The CDR3 runs from the conserved cysteine through the conserved F or W.

CASSTTGVNTEAFF | TRBJ1-1 | TRBV7-2
CATSIRWGAQETQYF | TRBJ2-5 | TRBV15
CSGGQTYEKLFF | TRBJ1-4 | TRBV29-1
CASSTFGGVYNSPLHF | TRBJ1-6 | TRBV27
CASSELSGVTQYF | TRBJ2-3 | TRBV25-1
CATRGGVSGYTF | TRBJ1-2 | TRBV19
CATSRESGDTQYF | TRBJ2-3 | TRBV15
CATSRTGLNYEQYF | TRBJ2-7 | TRBV15
CARSVRTDTQYF | TRBJ2-3 | TRBV30
CASSQEQTYNSPLHF | TRBJ1-6 | TRBV4-3
CASSPPMEQETQYF | TRBJ2-5 | TRBV18
CASSQISPNTDKTEAFF | TRBJ1-1 | TRBV4-1
CASSQEPGQMLYF | TRBJ2-3 | TRBV4-1
CSVAGQGFYEQYF | TRBJ2-7 | TRBV29-1
CSVTSGAKNIQYF | TRBJ2-4 | TRBV29-1
CASSRDSLNQPQHF | TRBJ1-5 | TRBV7-2
CSVAGRLRNTEAFF | TRBJ1-1 | TRBV29-1
CAWSKGRRVETQYF | TRBJ2-5 | TRBV30
CASSPQQGGYNEQFF | TRBJ2-1 | TRBV7-3
CSASSAGFAYF | TRBJ2-7 | TRBV20-1
CSVDTYGYTF | TRBJ1-2 | TRBV29-1
CAWRTEIYNSPLHF | TRBJ1-6 | TRBV30
CASSRGQGGNQPQHF | TRBJ1-5 | TRBV7-6